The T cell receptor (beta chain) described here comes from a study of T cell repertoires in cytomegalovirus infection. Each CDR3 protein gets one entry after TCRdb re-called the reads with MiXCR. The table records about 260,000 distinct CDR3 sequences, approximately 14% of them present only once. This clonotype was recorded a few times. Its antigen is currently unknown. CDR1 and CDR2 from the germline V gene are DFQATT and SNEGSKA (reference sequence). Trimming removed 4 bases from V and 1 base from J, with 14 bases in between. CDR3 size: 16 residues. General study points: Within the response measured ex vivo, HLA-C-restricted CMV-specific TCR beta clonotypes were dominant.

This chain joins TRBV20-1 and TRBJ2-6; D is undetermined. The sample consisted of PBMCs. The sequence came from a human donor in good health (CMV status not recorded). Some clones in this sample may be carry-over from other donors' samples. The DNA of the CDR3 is TGCAGTGCTACCCCCTCGGGCATTTCTGGGGCCAACGTCCTGACTTTC. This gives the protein CSATPSGISGANVLTF.